This T cell receptor (beta chain) is drawn from a study of OX40 agonist ivuxolimab in advanced cancers. The assay was immunoSEQ multiplex PCR, and TCRdb's table has in-frame clones only and misses some. Of 55,000 to 85,000 clones listed, 80% are singletons. V was cut by 4 bases and J by 7 bases, with 20 bases left in between. The CDR3 sequence is 16 residues long. Germline-derived CDR1 and CDR2 are SEHNR and FQNEAQ (reference sequence). Here the sequenced sample was CD4+ or CD8+ T cells sorted from blood, taken in a trial of the OX40 agonist ivuxolimab. The receptor's source is an adult with an advanced solid tumor such as melanoma, head and neck, liver or kidney cancer. The chain uses TRBV7-9 and TRBJ1-5; the D gene is possibly TRBD1 (6 bases). The CDR3 here is CASSSGGGRGVQPQHF. CDR3 nucleotides: TGTGCCAGCAGCTCCGGGGGCGGCAGGGGAGTACAGCCCCAGCATTTT. The whole variable domain, remainder taken from reference TRBV7-9 and TRBJ1-5, is DTGVSQNPRHKITKRGQNVTFRCDPISEHNRLYWYRQTLGQGPEFLTYFQNEAQLEKSRLLSDRFSAERPKGSFSTLEIQRTEQGDSAMYLCASSSGGGRGVQPQHFGDGTRLSIL.